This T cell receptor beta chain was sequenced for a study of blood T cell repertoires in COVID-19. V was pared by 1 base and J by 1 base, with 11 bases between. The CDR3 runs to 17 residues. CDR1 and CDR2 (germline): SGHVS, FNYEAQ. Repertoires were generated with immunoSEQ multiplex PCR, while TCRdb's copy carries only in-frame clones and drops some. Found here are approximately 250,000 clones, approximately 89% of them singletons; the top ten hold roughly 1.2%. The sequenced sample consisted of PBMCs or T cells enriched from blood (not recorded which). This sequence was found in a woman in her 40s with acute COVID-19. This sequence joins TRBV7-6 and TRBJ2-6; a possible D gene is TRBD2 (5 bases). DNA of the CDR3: TGTGCCAGCAGCTTAGGCGGGCTACAATCTGGGGCCAACGTCCTGACTTTC. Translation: CASSLGGLQSGANVLTF.